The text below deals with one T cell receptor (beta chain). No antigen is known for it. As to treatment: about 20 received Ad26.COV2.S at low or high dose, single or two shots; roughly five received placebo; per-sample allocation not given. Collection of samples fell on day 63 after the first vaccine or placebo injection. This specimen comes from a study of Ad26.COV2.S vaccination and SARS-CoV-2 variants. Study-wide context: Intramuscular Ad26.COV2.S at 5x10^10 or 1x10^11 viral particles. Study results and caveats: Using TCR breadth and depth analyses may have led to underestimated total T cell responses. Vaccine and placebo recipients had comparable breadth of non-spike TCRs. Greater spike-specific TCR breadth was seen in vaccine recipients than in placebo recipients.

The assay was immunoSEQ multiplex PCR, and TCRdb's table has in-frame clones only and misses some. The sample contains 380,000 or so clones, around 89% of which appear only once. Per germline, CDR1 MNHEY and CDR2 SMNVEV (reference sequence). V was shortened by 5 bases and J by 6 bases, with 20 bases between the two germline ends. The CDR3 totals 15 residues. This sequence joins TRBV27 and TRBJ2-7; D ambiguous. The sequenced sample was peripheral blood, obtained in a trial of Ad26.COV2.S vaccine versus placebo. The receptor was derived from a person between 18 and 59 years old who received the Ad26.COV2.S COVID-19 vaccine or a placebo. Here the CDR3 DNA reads TGTGCCAGCAGTCTGCGGCCCGAACTACTTGGCGAGCAGTACTTC. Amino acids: CASSLRPELLGEQYF.